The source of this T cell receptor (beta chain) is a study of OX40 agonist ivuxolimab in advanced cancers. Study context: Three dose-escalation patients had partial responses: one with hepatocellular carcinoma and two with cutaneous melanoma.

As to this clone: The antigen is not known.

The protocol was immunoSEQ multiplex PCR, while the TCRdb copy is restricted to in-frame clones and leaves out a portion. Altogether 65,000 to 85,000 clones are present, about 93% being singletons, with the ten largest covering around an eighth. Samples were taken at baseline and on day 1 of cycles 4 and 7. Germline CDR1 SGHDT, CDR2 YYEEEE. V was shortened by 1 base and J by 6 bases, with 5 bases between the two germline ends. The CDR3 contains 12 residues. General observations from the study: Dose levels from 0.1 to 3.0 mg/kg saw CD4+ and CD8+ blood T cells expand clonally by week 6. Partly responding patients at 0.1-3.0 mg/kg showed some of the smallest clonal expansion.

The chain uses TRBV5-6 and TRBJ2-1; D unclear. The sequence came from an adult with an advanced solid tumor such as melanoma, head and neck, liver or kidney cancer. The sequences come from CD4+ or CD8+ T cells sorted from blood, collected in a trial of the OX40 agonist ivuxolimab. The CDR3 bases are TGTGCCAGCAGCTTGAAGGCCAATGAGCAGTTCTTC. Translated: CASSLKANEQFF.